This T cell receptor (beta chain) was profiled in a study of read filtering for tumor transcriptome and immune sequencing. About the research overall: Eight or nine patients were R-ISS I, some 16 were R-ISS II, roughly 7 were R-ISS III. RNA-seq yielded only roughly 80 to 1,300 TCR reads, IR-seq about 3.5 to 11 million.

The library was built from around 0.4 ug RNA with molecular barcoded adaptors for alpha/delta and beta/gamma chains. TCRdb re-called the reads with MiXCR, one entry per CDR3 protein. The table includes around 65,000 distinct CDR3 sequences, 15% to 20% detected once. Study-wide points: Even smaller IR-seq throughput identified most shared clonotypes.

As for this clonotype: Its antigen is not known.

The CDR3 sequence is 16 residues long. The V gene's germline CDR1 is MNHEY and CDR2 SVGAGI. V shed 4 bases, J shed 7 bases, and the junction held 9 bases outside the gene matches. The chain employs TRBV6-5 and TRBJ2-1, with TRBD1 matching 11 bases. The sequencing input was a population of CD138-negative cells sorted from bone marrow. This TCR was recovered from a donor at least 40 years old with multiple myeloma. The CDR3 region is CASSCSSGTGGNEQFF. The CDR3, as DNA: TGTGCCAGCAGTTGCTCTTCCGGGACAGGGGGGAATGAGCAGTTCTTC.